The following is a T cell receptor (beta chain) sequence with its context. Germline trimming cut 0 bases from V and 2 bases from J; bases unmatched to any gene: 3. This CDR3 contains 16 residues. CDR1 and CDR2 from the germline V gene are SGHNT and YYREEE (reference sequence). This record belongs to a study of blood T cell repertoires in COVID-19. The overall study: Samples representing acute and convalescent COVID-19 were sourced from the United States, Italy and Spain. PBMCs, B-cell-depleted T cells, or T cells provided the cDNA or gDNA that made up the material.

Per the original methods: Scientists estimated how many nucleated cells there were by amplifying reference gene primers. TCRdb keeps only in-frame clones here, not all; method: immunoSEQ multiplex PCR. The V and J calls and clone size are taken from that table; D and trimming were inferred from the DNA. In the table there are roughly 160,000 clones, approximately 86% of which are singletons. What was sequenced was peripheral blood. The sequence derives from a woman aged 60-75 years who had recovered from COVID-19. The chain combines TRBV5-4 with TRBJ2-7; 12 bases fit TRBD2. Here the CDR3 DNA reads TGTGCCAGCAGCTTGGATCTAGCGGGGGGGACCTACGAGCAGTACTTC. This codes for CASSLDLAGGTYEQYF.